There are a few counts of the clone carrying this TCR beta chain. This specimen belongs to a study of T cells in Graves' hyperthyroidism and ophthalmopathy. CDR3 length: 20 residues. Germline V gene lookup returns CDR1 SGDLS and CDR2 YYNGEE. The J segment lost 2 bases and the V segment lost 3 bases, leaving 13 bases of the junction unmatched. At least 3 on the Clinical Activity Score was recorded for ophthalmopathy patients, who also had NOSPECS grade at least 4 and duration under 3 months. It was over 9.5 ml of fresh peripheral blood that supplied the PBMCs. There were TCR beta CDR3 regions amplified from RNA transcripts. First-round RT-PCR with HTBI primers amplified the TCR CDR3 region. TCRdb reanalysed the multiplex PCR reads using MiXCR and keeps one entry per CDR3 protein. The sample contains 640,000 or so distinct CDR3 sequences, over 12% of which appear only once.

The gene calls are TRBV9 and TRBJ2-3, with 15 bases aligning to TRBD2. Sequencing input: blood. This receptor was obtained from a woman between 18 and 29 years old with Graves' ophthalmopathy. The CDR3 DNA is TGTGCCAGCAGCGCCTCCGACGCGGGACTAGCGGGAGGTAACACAGATACGCAGTATTTT. It encodes CASSASDAGLAGGNTDTQYF.